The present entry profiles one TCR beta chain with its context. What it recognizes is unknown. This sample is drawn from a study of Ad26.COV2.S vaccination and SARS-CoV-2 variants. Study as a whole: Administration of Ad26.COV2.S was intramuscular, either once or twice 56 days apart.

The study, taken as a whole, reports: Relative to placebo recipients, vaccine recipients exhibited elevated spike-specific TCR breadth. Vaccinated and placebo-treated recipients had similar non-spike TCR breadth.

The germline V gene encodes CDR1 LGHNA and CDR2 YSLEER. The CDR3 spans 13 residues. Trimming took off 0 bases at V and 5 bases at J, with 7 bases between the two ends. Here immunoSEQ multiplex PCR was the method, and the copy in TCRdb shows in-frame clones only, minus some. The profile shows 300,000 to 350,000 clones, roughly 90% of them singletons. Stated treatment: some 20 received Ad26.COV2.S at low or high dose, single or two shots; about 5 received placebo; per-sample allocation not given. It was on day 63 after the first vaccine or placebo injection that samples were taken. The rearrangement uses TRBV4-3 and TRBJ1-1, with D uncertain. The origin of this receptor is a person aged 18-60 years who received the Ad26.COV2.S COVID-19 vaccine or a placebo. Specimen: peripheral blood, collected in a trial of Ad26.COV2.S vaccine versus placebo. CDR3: CASSQDDGTEAFF. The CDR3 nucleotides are TGCGCCAGCAGCCAAGACGATGGAACTGAAGCTTTCTTT.